The next 2 T cell receptor beta chains were all read from a single sample in a study of blood T cell repertoires in COVID-19. Method: immunoSEQ multiplex PCR; TCRdb's copy keeps in-frame clones and lacks some. The repertoire holds over 150,000 clones, with around four fifths as singletons. The sample taken for sequencing was peripheral blood. The receptors here all came from a woman older than 75 with COVID-19, enrolled during active disease.

The chain links TRBV9 to TRBJ2-7; 8 nucleotides line up with TRBD2. This CDR3 spans 15 amino acids. From germline, CDR1 is SGDLS and CDR2 YYNGEE. Trimming cost V 4 bases and J 6 bases; bases outside gene matches: 12. The CDR3 here is CASSPRTSTLTEQYF. CDR3 nucleotides: TGTGCCAGCAGCCCCCGGACTAGCACTCTGACCGAGCAGTACTTC.

The V call is TRBV7-8, the J call TRBJ2-1; TRBD2 matches at 7 bases. V gave up 2 bases and J gave up 10 bases; unmatched junction bases: 5. Germline assignment: CDR1 SGHVS and CDR2 FQNEAQ. The CDR3 extends over 13 amino acids. The CDR3 is CASSLSGGGEQFF. CDR3 DNA sequence: TGTGCCAGCAGCTTATCGGGAGGTGGGGAGCAGTTCTTC.